A selection of T cell receptor beta chains follows, all from one sample in a study of vaccination effects on CD4 cells after COVID-19. This table comes from immunoSEQ multiplex PCR, and its TCRdb copy is limited to in-frame clones, with some not included. The sample lists 65,000 to 75,000 clones, around 70% occurring once. These receptors have no identified antigens. The specimen comprised CD4+ T cells from PBMCs cultured with HCoV-229E spike peptides, sampled after COVID-19 vaccination. The receptor set was obtained from a human donor who received a COVID-19 vaccine. Each CDR3 is given with its conserved first and last residue. The D gene is left open where the match is weak. For some rows the clone size is stated as once, few or many, or as a class when expanded; others skip it.

>17|.|TRBV25-1|TRBJ2-5|TRBD1
CASSVPGTANHQETQYF
TGTGCCAGCAGTGTCCCCGGGACAGCCAACCACCAAGAGACCCAGTACTTC
>13|.|TRBV5-1|TRBJ1-2|.
CASSEGFDYGYTF
TGCGCCAGCAGCGAGGGTTTCGACTATGGCTACACCTTC
>13|.|TRBV7-2|TRBJ1-3|.
CASSYNRENTIYF
TGTGCCAGCAGCTATAACAGGGAAAACACCATATATTTT
>13|.|TRBV12-3/TRBV12-4|TRBJ2-5|.
CASSRGQKETQYF
TGTGCCAGCAGTCGTGGCCAGAAAGAGACCCAGTACTTC
>15|.|TRBV18|TRBJ2-5|.
CASSPRRGDRETQYF
TGTGCCAGCTCCCCACGTAGAGGGGATCGGGAGACCCAGTACTTC
>16|.|TRBV28|TRBJ1-5|.
CASSLSGEYSNQPQHF
TGTGCCAGCAGTTTATCTGGGGAATATAGCAATCAGCCCCAGCATTTT
>15|.|TRBV2|TRBJ1-6|TRBD1
CASRDRTGADSPLHF
TGTGCCAGCAGGGACAGGACAGGAGCGGATTCACCCCTCCACTTT
>15|once|TRBV18|TRBJ1-5|TRBD1
CASSQGAGSNQPQHF
TGTGCCAGCTCGCAGGGGGCAGGGAGCAATCAGCCCCAGCATTTT
>15|.|TRBV27|TRBJ1-1|.
CASSLSMGTRTEAFF
TGTGCCAGCAGTTTATCGATGGGGACGAGGACTGAAGCTTTCTTT
>19|few|TRBV6-6|TRBJ2-1|TRBD2
CASSPRDIELAGGPYEQFF
TGTGCCAGCAGTCCCCGGGACATAGAACTAGCGGGGGGGCCCTATGAGCAGTTCTTC
>15|.|TRBV2|TRBJ1-2|TRBD1
CASSTTGGGGYGYTF
TGTGCCAGCAGTACTACAGGGGGCGGTGGCTATGGCTACACCTTC
>14|.|TRBV9|TRBJ2-1|.
CASSVVLGEGRQFF
TGTGCCAGCAGCGTAGTACTGGGCGAGGGGAGGCAGTTCTTC
>16|.|TRBV5-4|TRBJ1-2|TRBD1
CASTSSRGRSAYGYTF
TGTGCCAGCACCTCTTCGAGGGGGCGCTCAGCCTATGGCTACACCTTC
>13|few|TRBV5-1|TRBJ1-6|.
CASSSDYNSPLHF
TGCGCCAGCAGCTCCGATTATAATTCACCCCTCCACTTT
>17|.|TRBV5-4|TRBJ2-1|TRBD2
CASSLDGRGSRYNEQFF
TGTGCCAGCAGCTTGGATGGGCGGGGGAGTCGCTACAATGAGCAGTTCTTC
>15|.|TRBV3-1/TRBV3-2|TRBJ1-1|.
CASRNLGRGNTEAFF
TGTGCCAGCAGGAACTTGGGCAGGGGGAACACTGAAGCTTTCTTT
>11|.|TRBV29-1|TRBJ2-1|.
CSVNRDFEQFF
TGCAGCGTAAACAGGGACTTTGAGCAGTTCTTC
>15|.|TRBV15|TRBJ2-5|TRBD2
CATSRGGSSGETQYF
TGTGCCACCAGCAGGGGGGGGAGTAGCGGCGAGACCCAGTACTTC
>13|.|TRBV18|TRBJ2-1|.
CASSPSAGGEQFF
TGTGCCAGCTCACCCTCAGCCGGGGGTGAGCAGTTCTTC
>15|.|TRBV19|TRBJ1-3|TRBD1
CATWTGTSSGNTIYF
TGTGCCACTTGGACAGGGACCAGCTCTGGAAACACCATATATTTT
>15|.|TRBV9|TRBJ2-5|TRBD2
CASSVGGGIQETQYF
TGTGCCAGCAGCGTTGGCGGGGGGATCCAAGAGACCCAGTACTTC
>13|.|TRBV7-2|TRBJ2-5|.
CASSLEGFGTQYF
TGTGCCAGCAGCTTAGAGGGGTTCGGGACCCAGTACTTC
>15|few|TRBV7-3|TRBJ1-4|.
CASSLGSATNEKLFF
TGTGCCAGCAGCTTAGGGTCAGCAACTAATGAAAAACTGTTTTTT
>12|few|TRBV12-3/TRBV12-4|TRBJ1-2|.
CASTQGTYGYTF
TGTGCCAGCACCCAGGGTACCTATGGCTACACCTTC
>13|once|TRBV12-3/TRBV12-4|TRBJ1-6|.
CASSLAAAGPLHF
TGTGCCAGCAGTTTAGCTGCGGCAGGGCCCCTCCACTTT
>14|.|TRBV5-1|TRBJ1-5|TRBD1
CASSPGQGDQPQHF
TGCGCCAGCAGCCCAGGACAGGGGGATCAGCCCCAGCATTTT
>17|.|TRBV2|TRBJ2-5|.
CASSTKGGDTAGETQYF
TGTGCCAGCAGTACGAAGGGGGGGGACACCGCAGGGGAGACCCAGTACTTC
>15|.|TRBV19|TRBJ2-1|TRBD1
CASSRGQGSDNEQFF
TGTGCCAGTAGTAGGGGACAGGGCAGCGACAATGAGCAGTTCTTC
>13|.|TRBV6-5|TRBJ2-5|.
CASSSPGSETQYF
TGTGCCAGCAGTTCCCCTGGTAGCGAGACCCAGTACTTC
>13|.|TRBV27|TRBJ1-6|.
CASRGQSESPLHF
TGTGCCAGCAGGGGACAATCGGAATCACCCCTCCACTTT
>15|.|TRBV25-1|TRBJ1-3|.
CASSEGGQSGNTIYF
TGTGCCAGCAGTGAAGGGGGGCAGTCTGGAAACACCATATATTTT
>17|.|TRBV24-1|TRBJ2-5|TRBD2
CATSDAGGLAGGETQYF
TGTGCCACCAGTGATGCGGGGGGCCTAGCGGGGGGAGAGACCCAGTACTTC
>13|.|TRBV5-6|TRBJ2-6|.
CASSLKGANVLTF
TGTGCCAGCAGCTTGAAAGGGGCCAACGTCCTGACTTTC
>13|once|TRBV2|TRBJ2-1|TRBD1
CASSSGTGYEQFF
TGTGCCAGCAGTTCCGGGACAGGATATGAGCAGTTCTTC
>14|.|TRBV9|TRBJ1-3|.
CASSVEATGNTIYF
TGTGCCAGCAGCGTAGAGGCGACCGGAAACACCATATATTTT
>15|.|TRBV19|TRBJ1-2|.
CASSQTGSLNYGYTF
TGTGCCAGTAGTCAAACAGGCAGCCTAAACTATGGCTACACCTTC
>12|.|TRBV2|TRBJ1-1|TRBD1
CASRGQGAEAFF
TGTGCCAGCAGGGGTCAGGGGGCGGAAGCTTTCTTT
>15|.|TRBV6-5|TRBJ1-1|.
CASSYSRARNTEAFF
TGTGCCAGCAGTTACTCAAGGGCCCGGAACACTGAAGCTTTCTTT
>13|few|TRBV6-5|TRBJ1-2|.
CASSGRGNYGYTF
TGTGCCAGCTCAGGCAGGGGCAACTATGGCTACACCTTC
>15|.|TRBV28|TRBJ1-3|.
CASSGYPESGNTIYF
TGTGCCAGCAGTGGGTATCCTGAGTCTGGAAACACCATATATTTT
>13|.|TRBV29-1|TRBJ2-2|.
CSVPSVGTGELFF
TGCAGCGTTCCCTCAGTCGGCACCGGGGAGCTGTTTTTT
>10|.|TRBV2|TRBJ2-1|.
CASSENEQFF
TGTGCCAGCAGTGAGAATGAGCAGTTCTTC
>13|.|TRBV6-1|TRBJ1-2|.
CASSEGRHYGYTF
TGTGCCAGCAGTGAAGGCAGGCATTATGGCTACACCTTC
>17|.|TRBV4-1|TRBJ2-2|.
CASSLAPRDPSVGELFF
TGCGCCAGCAGCCTCGCCCCCCGGGACCCTTCCGTCGGGGAGCTGTTTTTT
>14|.|TRBV28|TRBJ1-3|TRBD1
CASNAEDRRSTIYF
TGTGCCAGCAACGCCGAGGACAGGCGGAGCACCATATATTTT
>12|.|TRBV28|TRBJ1-1|.
CASSLLAAEAFF
TGTGCCAGCAGTTTATTGGCGGCTGAAGCTTTCTTT
>15|.|TRBV5-4|TRBJ2-3|.
CASSPKSRHTDTQYF
TGTGCCAGCAGCCCGAAGAGTAGACACACAGATACGCAGTATTTT
>13|.|TRBV2|TRBJ2-2|.
CASSEVPVGELFF
TGTGCCAGCAGTGAAGTCCCCGTAGGGGAGCTGTTTTTT
>15|.|TRBV6-5|TRBJ1-6|.
CASSYSFLGDSPLHF
TGTGCCAGCAGTTACTCGTTTCTGGGTGATTCACCCCTCCACTTT
>14|.|TRBV6-1|TRBJ1-2|.
CASSELPINYGYTF
TGTGCCAGCAGTGAATTGCCCATCAACTATGGCTACACCTTC
>12|few|TRBV28|TRBJ1-6|.
CASSLLNSPLHF
TGTGCCAGCAGTCTCCTTAATTCACCCCTCCACTTT
>17|.|TRBV5-1|TRBJ1-3|.
CASSLAPGATSGNTIYF
TGCGCCAGCAGCTTGGCCCCAGGGGCCACCTCTGGAAACACCATATATTTT
>13|.|TRBV2|TRBJ1-2|.
CAARGRGVSGYTF
TGTGCCGCCCGAGGCAGGGGTGTTTCTGGCTACACCTTC
>16|.|TRBV5-5|TRBJ2-2|TRBD1
CASSFQGQGGGGELFF
TGTGCCAGCAGCTTTCAAGGACAGGGAGGTGGCGGGGAGCTGTTTTTT
>15|.|TRBV27|TRBJ2-2|.
CASQGGGADTGELFF
TGTGCCAGCCAAGGAGGGGGGGCGGACACCGGGGAGCTGTTTTTT
>14|.|TRBV7-2|TRBJ2-5|TRBD2
CASSLEGLAGGPYF
TGTGCCAGCAGCTTAGAGGGACTAGCGGGGGGGCCCTACTTC
>15|few|TRBV11-3|TRBJ2-5|TRBD1
CASSLGQGVRETQYF
TGTGCCAGCAGCCTGGGACAGGGGGTAAGGGAGACCCAGTACTTC
>17|.|TRBV19|TRBJ1-5|TRBD1
CASRTRTGVGSNQPQHF
TGTGCCAGTAGGACCAGGACAGGGGTTGGGAGCAATCAGCCCCAGCATTTT
>13|.|TRBV6-5|TRBJ2-2|.
CASRRGSSGELFF
TGTGCCAGCAGGAGGGGTTCGAGCGGGGAGCTGTTTTTT
>16|.|TRBV6-7|TRBJ1-4|.
CAGHVGSPLESEKLFF
TGTGCCGGGCACGTCGGGTCCCCGCTCGAGAGTGAAAAACTGTTTTTT